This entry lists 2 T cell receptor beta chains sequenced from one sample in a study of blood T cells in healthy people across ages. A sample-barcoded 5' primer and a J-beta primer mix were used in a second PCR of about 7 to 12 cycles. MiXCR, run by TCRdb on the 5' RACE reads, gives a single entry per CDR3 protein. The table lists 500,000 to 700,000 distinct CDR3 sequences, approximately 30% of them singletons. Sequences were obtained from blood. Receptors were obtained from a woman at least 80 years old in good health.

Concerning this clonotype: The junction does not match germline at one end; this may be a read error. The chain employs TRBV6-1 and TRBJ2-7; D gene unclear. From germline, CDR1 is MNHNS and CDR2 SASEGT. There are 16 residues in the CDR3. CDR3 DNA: TGTGCCAGCAGTGAAGCGCTTTCCGGCGTCACCTACGAGCAGCACTTC. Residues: CASSEALSGVTYEQHF.

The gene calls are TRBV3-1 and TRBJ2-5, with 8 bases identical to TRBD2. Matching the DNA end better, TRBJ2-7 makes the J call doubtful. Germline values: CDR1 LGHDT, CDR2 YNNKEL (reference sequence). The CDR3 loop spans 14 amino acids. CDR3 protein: CASSRGRGAYEQYF. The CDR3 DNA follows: TGTGCCAGCAGCCGTGGGCGGGGGGCATACGAGCAGTACTTC.